This T cell receptor beta chain was recorded in a study of vaccination and CD4 T cells after COVID-19 (dated by TCRdb to the early 2020s). For the study in its entirety: SARS-CoV-2 positivity had been established in the convalescent patients by nasal swab PCR, and mild disease was recorded in roughly 9 of these patients and severe disease in one. Two doses of either the Pfizer-BioNTech BNT162b2 vaccine (n=8) or the Moderna mRNA-1273 vaccine (n=2) were administered to participants. In approximately eleven COVID-19 convalescent patients and a handful of infection-naive healthy vaccine recipients, the spike-specific CD4+ TCR repertoire before mRNA vaccination was compared with the repertoire after mRNA vaccination. Six males and four females were included in the convalescent cohort, with two Hispanic individuals, seven Caucasians, two Asians and one multiracial person represented. Control cultures received a CEFX viral epitope pool as the positive control, an HIV-1 Nef peptide pool as the negative control, or no peptide. For stimulating the cultures, overlapping spike peptide pools were used, derived from SARS-CoV-2 as well as from the common cold coronaviruses HCoV-NL63, HCoV-OC43 and HCoV-229E. Post-COVID blood samples were collected from convalescent patients a median of around 100 days after diagnosis, with a range of roughly 30 to 161 days. Post-vaccine blood samples were obtained a median of approximately 74 days after the second vaccine dose, with a range of roughly 14 to 241 days. On the study overall, not on this receptor specifically: Among convalescent patients, a median around 83% of the SARS-CoV-2-reactive clones seen after vaccination appeared only after vaccination, which suggests priming specific to the vaccine. Although the median number of SARS-CoV-2-reactive clonotypes went up from approximately 20 after infection to 35 to 40 after vaccination, the increase was not significant. Nearly all vaccine-specific clones in convalescent patients (304 of 307) were mono-reactive for SARS-CoV-2 spike rather than cross-reactive with common cold coronaviruses. The number of convalescent patients in the study was relatively small, and the study did not examine early timepoints following natural infection.

Libraries were made using PCR. TCR sequencing of DNA from cultured CD4+ T cells used the Oncomine TCR Beta short-read assay at the Johns Hopkins FTIC core. The QIAamp micro DNA kit was used to extract genomic DNA from the cultured CD4+ T cells. Oncomine TCR Beta libraries made from cultured CD4+ T cells were pooled using unique dual indexes and sequenced on an Illumina iSeq 100. In the paper's pipeline: Non-productive sequences were filtered out, and CDR3s that did not start with C, did not end with F or W, or were shorter than 7 amino acids were discarded. Antigen-specific clonotypes were identified with the MANAFEST web application by comparing peptide-stimulated wells with reference and other culture wells. Positive clones required FDR below 0.05, an odds ratio above 5, and productive frequency above 0.1% in at least two of three replicate wells. Cross-reactive clonotypes were defined as significantly expanded in both SARS-CoV-2 spike wells and at least one common cold coronavirus spike condition. CDR3 homology was assessed with Levenshtein distances (stringdist) and unrooted phylogenetic trees (ape) in R version 3.6.1. Starting from the raw public reads, TCRdb applied fastp trimming at Q25, assembled clones with MiXCR and retained in-frame beta chains. Identical CDR3 protein sequences are pooled into one entry, listed with their most common genes and DNA. What appears here as the V and J calls and clone size reflects TCRdb's work, not the paper's. The sample yields about 14,000 distinct CDR3 sequences; about 46% were counted once. In total, the top ten clones hold 17% of the sample.

What the treatment or condition label conveys for this sample: approximately nine-day PBMC culture with coronavirus spike peptide pools or control peptides (ViraFEST assay). The study used the ViraFEST assay, which expanded antigen-specific T cells with peptide pools and then identified expanded clonotypes by TCR sequencing. The positive SARS-CoV-2 PCR tests of the convalescent patients were dated from March to December 2020, before the Alpha, Beta and Delta variants emerged in the United States. More than 1.5 million PBMCs per well were cultured in IMDM with 5% human AB serum and 9 to 10 IU/ml IL-2, plus 10 ug/ml peptide pools. On days 3 and 7, half of the culture medium was replaced with fresh IL-2-containing medium. Once the cells had been in culture for approximately 10 days, the EasySep CD4+ T cell isolation kit was used to isolate CD4+ T cells by negative selection. PBMCs were separated from whole blood using Ficoll-Paque Plus gradient centrifugation and then either used fresh or cryopreserved at -140C. In general, triplicate wells were set up for every culture condition.

In the case of this clonotype: This receptor's antigen is unknown. No much larger clonotype is one base removed from it; base qualities were not supplied.

Inclusive of the bounding cysteine and phenylalanine, the CDR3 is 14 residues long. The read is trimmed to its CDR3 DNA, 42 bases read in frame from base 1. V is cut back by 5 bases and J by 5 bases, with 2 bases in the junction unmatched. Sequences MNHEY (CDR1) and SMNVEV (CDR2) are obtained from the germline V gene (reference sequence). The material sequenced was cultured CD4+ T cells from blood. This sequence was found in a human donor with COVID-19. The rearranged chain carries TRBV27 and TRBJ2-2; the junction holds 10 bases that match TRBD2. DNA sequence: TGTGCCAGCAGTAGGACTAGCGGTACCGGGGAGCTGTTTTTT. This yields the protein CASSRTSGTGELFF.